This entry describes one T cell receptor beta chain. The antigen remains unidentified. Method: immunoSEQ multiplex PCR; TCRdb's copy keeps in-frame clones and lacks some. Altogether tens of thousands of clones are present, 80% to 95% being singletons, with the ten largest covering 20% to 25%. The entry originates in a study of T cell clones after liver transplantation. Study background: Pre-transplant mixed lymphocyte reactions yielded third-party-reactive TCRbeta sequences as comparators for graft-donor-reactive sequences. At least one year of complete immunosuppression withdrawal without enzymes over twice normal defined tolerance.

Study findings and constraints: Migration into the graft, not deletion, may explain lost graft donor-reactive T cells. Post-transplant, graft-donor-reactive CD4 TCRbeta sequences in blood dropped significantly in most of the 8 subjects.

Germline values: CDR1 SGHVS, CDR2 FQNEAQ. The CDR3 totals 14 residues. The V and J ends lost 3 bases and 3 bases respectively, with 9 bases between them. This TCR derives from a human patient who received a liver transplant. The graft donor may be the source of some T cells. The sample was CD8+ T cells from blood, taken approximately 26 months after liver transplant. V usage is TRBV7-8 and J usage is TRBJ2-4; maybe TRBD1 (5 bases). CDR3 sequence reads: CASSLGRGKNIQYF. CDR3 nucleotides: TGTGCCAGCAGCTTGGGTAGGGGCAAAAACATTCAGTACTTC.